A single sample is the source of the 21 T cell receptor beta chains below, sequenced in a study of OX40 agonist ivuxolimab in advanced cancers. TCRdb's copy holds only in-frame clones and misses some; the assay was immunoSEQ multiplex PCR. The repertoire holds tens of thousands of clones, with 60% to 80% as singletons. Source: CD4+ or CD8+ T cells sorted from blood, taken in a trial of the OX40 agonist ivuxolimab. The receptors were gathered from an adult with an advanced solid tumor such as melanoma, head and neck, liver or kidney cancer.

The gene calls are TRBV6-6 and TRBJ2-7; no definite D call. Germline loops: CDR1 MNHNY, CDR2 SVGAGI (reference sequence). This CDR3 has 10 residues. Trimming stripped 5 bases from V and 6 bases from J, with 5 bases between. In DNA, the CDR3 is TGTGCCAGCAGTGCCGGCGAGCAGTACTTC. Protein product: CASSAGEQYF.

This clone was seen a single time. The chain couples TRBV2 to TRBJ2-7; 8 nucleotides line up with TRBD2. The germline V gene encodes CDR1 SNHLY and CDR2 FYNNEI. This CDR3 is 15 amino acids long. The V gene end was trimmed by 0 bases and the J gene end by 4 bases; junction bases not matched to a gene: 5. CDR3 bases: TGTGCCAGCAGTGAAGCGCTAGGACTAGCTTACGAGCAGTACTTC. It yields the protein CASSEALGLAYEQYF.

V gene TRBV25-1 combines with J gene TRBJ2-6; possibly TRBD1 for D (6 bases). CDR1 and CDR2 (germline): MGHDK, SYGVNS. This CDR3 region has 15 residues. Trimming removed 3 bases from V and 3 bases from J, with 9 bases in between. CDR3 in amino acids: CASSDGGGGANVLTF. The CDR3 coding sequence is TGTGCCAGCAGTGATGGGGGCGGTGGGGCCAACGTCCTGACTTTC.

The gene calls are TRBV7-6 and TRBJ2-7; D gene ambiguous. Trimming took off 0 bases at V and 6 bases at J, with 6 bases between the two ends. CDR1 and CDR2 (germline): SGHVS, FNYEAQ. The CDR3 contains 12 residues. CDR3 DNA: TGTGCCAGCAGCTTAGCCGGTGGCGAGCAGTACTTC. Translating gives CASSLAGGEQYF.

This clone was seen only a few times. J is TRBJ2-7 and V is TRBV6-4; 7 bases agree with TRBD1. The CDR3 is 16 residues long. CDR1 and CDR2 (germline): MRHNA, SNTAGT. V lost 8 bases to trimming and J lost 2 bases; unmatched junction nucleotides: 15. CDR3 sequence (DNA): TGTGCCAGCCAAACATACAATAGGGGGCTCCCCTACGAGCAGTACTTC. It specifies CASQTYNRGLPYEQYF.

The chain links TRBV6-5 to TRBJ1-1; D is uncertain. This CDR3 contains 14 residues. Germline V gene sequence: CDR1 MNHEY, CDR2 SVGAGI. The V end was cut by 0 bases, the J end by 2 bases, with 7 bases between. The CDR3 DNA reads as TGTGCCAGCAGTTACTCTAGTGTCAACACTGAAGCTTTCTTT. As protein: CASSYSSVNTEAFF.

This clone was recorded a few times. The chain couples TRBV28 to TRBJ1-6; D not resolved. The CDR3 runs 14 residues. Trimming stripped 3 bases from V and 11 bases from J, with 14 bases between. The germline gives CDR1 MDHEN, CDR2 SYDVKM. CDR3: CASSLYHSGTPLHF. DNA for the CDR3: TGTGCCAGCAGTTTGTACCACAGCGGGACACCCCTCCACTTT.

The chain employs TRBV6-6 and TRBJ1-1; D call uncertain. Per the germline V gene, CDR1 is MNHNY and CDR2 is SVGAGI (reference sequence). Deletions cut 2 bases from V and 0 bases from J, with 4 bases between. The CDR3 loop spans 13 amino acids. DNA of the CDR3: TGTGCCAGCAGTTACCGGGTGAACACTGAAGCTTTCTTT. Its translation is CASSYRVNTEAFF.

This chain uses TRBV27 with TRBJ2-1; 8 bases fit TRBD1. The germline CDR1 and CDR2 sequences are MNHEY and SMNVEV (reference sequence). V was pared by 8 bases and J by 4 bases, with 10 bases of the junction left unmatched. The CDR3 runs 15 residues. CDR3 residues: CASGFGTGLYNEQFF. The CDR3 bases are TGTGCCAGCGGGTTCGGGACAGGACTATACAATGAGCAGTTCTTC.

The CDR3, as DNA: TGTGCCAGCAGTTTTGGCGGGGTTCCTGGGGCCAACGTCCTGACTTTC. Its protein product is CASSFGGVPGANVLTF. This chain joins TRBV27 and TRBJ2-6; D perhaps matches TRBD2 (6 bases). The length of the CDR3 is 16 residues. Germline assignment: CDR1 MNHEY and CDR2 SMNVEV (reference sequence). V gave up 3 bases and J gave up 2 bases, with 11 bases separating them.

The V call is TRBV7-9, the J call TRBJ2-3; D is uncertain. This CDR3 region has 12 residues. CDR1 and CDR2 from the germline V gene are SEHNR and FQNEAQ (reference sequence). V was clipped by 4 bases and J by 6 bases, with 8 bases between them. The CDR3 loop reads CASSSGTDTQYF. In nucleotides, the CDR3 is TGTGCCAGCAGCTCAGGAACTGATACGCAGTATTTT.

In its sample, this clone was seen a few times. The V and J genes are TRBV9 and TRBJ2-3; D not certain. Germline values: CDR1 SGDLS, CDR2 YYNGEE. The CDR3 is 15 amino acids. Trimming took off 2 bases at V and 3 bases at J, with 13 bases between the two ends. The CDR3 sequence is CASSVSSMLTDTQYF. The CDR3 DNA is TGTGCCAGCAGCGTGTCTAGTATGCTAACAGATACGCAGTATTTT.

The chain combines TRBV6-1 with TRBJ2-5, with D perhaps TRBD1 (6 bases). The J call may be incorrect, as the DNA end agrees better with TRBJ2-7. This CDR3 is built from 13 residues. CDR1 and CDR2 from the germline V gene are MNHNS and SASEGT. Here the CDR3 reads CASSPDRAYEQYF. The CDR3 nucleotides read TGTGCCAGTTCTCCGGACAGAGCCTACGAGCAGTACTTC.

The V and J genes are TRBV4-3 and TRBJ2-3, with a possible D match to TRBD2 (7 bases). V was cut by 0 bases and J by 5 bases, with 21 bases left in between. Germline V lookup: CDR1 LGHNA, CDR2 YSLEER. This CDR3 contains 18 residues. The CDR3 DNA is TGCGCCAGCAGCCAAGATCCGGCCATGGGGGGCGGGGGAGATACGCAGTATTTT. This codes for CASSQDPAMGGGGDTQYF.

CDR3 sequence: CASSTRQVNTGELFF. Written as DNA, the CDR3 is TGTGCCAGCAGCACCCGACAGGTCAACACCGGGGAGCTGTTTTTT. V is TRBV7-2 and J is TRBJ2-2; TRBD1 might be the D (6 bases). Trimming cost V 5 bases and J 2 bases, with 12 bases left between them. The CDR3 length is 15 residues. The germline CDR1 and CDR2 sequences are SGHTA and FQGNSA.

The chain is built from TRBV27 and TRBJ1-4; tentative D call: TRBD1 (6 bases). V lost 5 bases and J lost 3, with 13 bases in between. Germline lookup yields CDR1 MNHEY and CDR2 SMNVEV (reference sequence). The CDR3 spans 15 residues. The CDR3 DNA sequence: TGTGCCAGCAGTCTCTCAGGGGTAGCTAATGAAAAACTGTTTTTT. It encodes CASSLSGVANEKLFF.

This clone was detected only a few times. The chain couples TRBV30 to TRBJ2-6, with D possibly matching TRBD2 (6 bases). Germline loops: CDR1 GTSNPN, CDR2 SVGIG (reference sequence). Trimming pared 3 bases from V and 1 base from J, leaving 16 bases between. The length of the CDR3 is 17 residues. The CDR3 coding sequence is TGTGCCTGGAGCAGGGAAGGGAGGAGTTCTGGGGCCAACGTCCTGACTTTC. Residues: CAWSREGRSSGANVLTF. The variable domain in full, with the rest retrieved from reference TRBV30 and TRBJ2-6, is SQTIHQWPATLVQPVGSPLSLECTVEGTSNPNLYWYRQAAGRGLQLLFYSVGIGQISSEVPQNLSASRPQDRQFILSSKKLLLSDSGFYLCAWSREGRSSGANVLTFGAGSRLTVL.

This rearrangement joins TRBV28 to TRBJ2-3; TRBD2 matches 9 bases. CDR1 is MDHEN, CDR2 SYDVKM, per germline. The CDR3 has 17 amino acids. Trimming cost V 4 bases and J 4 bases; bases outside gene matches: 12. DNA of the CDR3: TGTGCCAGCAGTTATCCGTTAGCGGGGGCTCTACCAGATACGCAGTATTTT. Its translation: CASSYPLAGALPDTQYF.

The chain employs TRBV27 and TRBJ2-2, with 9 bases matching TRBD2. This CDR3 comprises 15 residues. Trimming took 3 bases from V and 2 from J; bases not matched to a gene: 1. Germline values: CDR1 MNHEY, CDR2 SMNVEV (reference sequence). The CDR3 region has the DNA TGTGCCAGCAGTTTTAGCGGGGGTAACACCGGGGAGCTGTTTTTT. It codes for CASSFSGGNTGELFF.

The chain employs TRBV19 and TRBJ2-2, with D perhaps matching TRBD1 (5 bases). Germline CDR1 is LNHDA and CDR2 is SQIVND (reference sequence). CDR3 length: 15 residues. V was shortened by 9 bases and J by 4 bases, with 18 bases between the two germline ends. The CDR3 bases are TGTGCCAGCGCACCACCTAAAACAGGCACCGGGGAGCTGTTTTTT. It codes for CASAPPKTGTGELFF.

The chain uses TRBV4-1 and TRBJ1-4; 8 nucleotides align to TRBD1. Germline assignment: CDR1 MGHRA and CDR2 YSYEKL. This CDR3 region has 21 residues. V dropped 0 bases and J dropped 0; count of bases not matched to a gene: 15. The CDR3 DNA is TGCGCCAGCAGCCAAGATACGACTATTGAGACAGGGGATTCAACTAATGAAAAACTGTTTTTT. It is translated as CASSQDTTIETGDSTNEKLFF.